Listed here are 13 T cell receptor beta chains from one sample, sequenced in a study of human T cells and chemical hapten exposure. Via MiXCR, TCRdb re-called the RACE reads, giving one row per CDR3 protein. The table shows 150,000 or so distinct CDR3 sequences, with more than 12% occurring only once. Specified time point: patch test 1, 2 weeks after DPC sensitization. Treatment meaning: therapeutic diphenylcyclopropenone sensitization with weekly scalp DPC. Sample: whole blood, taken in connection with sensitization to the hapten diphenylcyclopropenone (DPC). All receptors derive from a woman aged 25 to 39 with alopecia areata. Some clones in this sample may be carry-over from other donors' samples.

This chain uses TRBV28 with TRBJ1-4, with 8 bases lining up with TRBD1. From germline, CDR1 is MDHEN and CDR2 SYDVKM. The ends lost 5 bases at V and 4 bases at J; junction bases unmatched: 9. This CDR3 region has 16 residues. This CDR3 is CASSQTGDPFNEKLFF. DNA of the CDR3: TGTGCCAGCAGTCAGACAGGGGATCCGTTTAATGAAAAACTGTTTTTT.

In its sample, this clonotype was seen many times. Relative to the germline gene, one junction end is altered; a read error may explain this. The V call is TRBV27, the J call TRBJ2-3; 9 nucleotides line up with TRBD2. This CDR3 is built from 16 residues. Looked up from germline, CDR1 is MNHEY and CDR2 is SMNVEV (reference sequence). CDR3 protein: CASSRQGSGSIDTQYF. The CDR3 region has the DNA TGTGCCAGCAGTCGTCAGGGTAGCGGGAGCATAGATACGCAGTATTTT.

V usage is TRBV23-1 and J usage is TRBJ2-4, with D maybe TRBD1 (6 bases). TRBV23-1 is identified as an open reading frame with a role that is uncertain. This CDR3 has 14 residues. Trimming stripped 8 bases from V and 2 bases from J, with 13 bases between. Written as DNA, the CDR3 is TGCGCCAGCGACAGGACGGTGACCAAAAACATTCAGTACTTC. It specifies CASDRTVTKNIQYF.

The chain recombines TRBV25-1 with TRBJ2-7, with 7 bases matching TRBD1. There are 13 residues in the CDR3. J gave up 0 bases and V 6 bases, and 2 bases lay outside the gene matches. Germline V lookup: CDR1 MGHDK, CDR2 SYGVNS. The CDR3 nucleotides are TGTGCCAGCAGACAGGGGTTCTCCTACGAGCAGTACTTC. This encodes CASRQGFSYEQYF.

The chain recombines TRBV7-2 with TRBJ2-2; possibly TRBD2 for D (6 bases). V was cut by 1 base and J by 2 bases, with 8 bases left in between. The CDR3 covers 15 residues. Germline values: CDR1 SGHTA, CDR2 FQGNSA. CDR3 DNA: TGTGCCAGCAGCTTAGTGGGGGGAAACACCGGGGAGCTGTTTTTT. It yields the protein CASSLVGGNTGELFF.

This chain uses TRBV4-1 with TRBJ2-1, with D unclear. Germline V CDR1 and CDR2: MGHRA, YSYEKL. The CDR3 loop spans 21 amino acids. V was clipped by 0 bases and J by 9 bases, with 33 bases between them. CDR3 DNA sequence: TGCGCCAGCAGCCAAGAAAGGTCCCACTCACGCGCAGCGAGCCCCCGCCCTGAGCAGTTCTTC. Encoded protein: CASSQERSHSRAASPRPEQFF.

This clonotype appeared a few times. The chain recombines TRBV4-1 with TRBJ2-7; 11 bases agree with TRBD2. Germline CDR1 reads MGHRA; CDR2 reads YSYEKL. This CDR3 comprises 14 residues. J lost 2 bases, V lost 4 bases, and 1 base had no gene match. This CDR3 is CASSPGLAAYEQYF. The CDR3 nucleotides are TGCGCCAGCAGCCCGGGACTAGCGGCCTACGAGCAGTACTTC.

There are a few counts of this clonotype. The chain couples TRBV2 to TRBJ2-5, with no clear D. Germline V gene sequence: CDR1 SNHLY, CDR2 FYNNEI. The CDR3 runs to 11 residues. The germline V and J ends were trimmed by 3 bases and 4 bases, with 3 bases remaining between them. CDR3 nucleotide sequence: TGTGCCAGCAGTGAGGGAGAGACCCAGTACTTC. This encodes CASSEGETQYF.

This clonotype was picked up a small number of times. The chain combines TRBV2 with TRBJ1-1; 12 bases match TRBD1. The CDR3 loop spans 18 amino acids. The V and J ends lost 3 bases and 4 bases, in that order; junction bases with no gene match: 12. Germline V gene data show CDR1 as SNHLY and CDR2 as FYNNEI. This CDR3 reads CASSDIGDRGRRGTEAFF. As DNA, the CDR3 is TGTGCCAGCAGTGACATAGGGGACAGGGGGCGGCGAGGCACTGAAGCTTTCTTT.

This clonotype was counted at least ten times. The CDR3 DNA is TGTGCCAGCAGTTTAGCCGGGACAGGTCCCCACGAGCAGTACTTC. It yields the protein CASSLAGTGPHEQYF. V is TRBV28 and J is TRBJ2-7; 8 bases match TRBD1. The junction had 8 bases not matched to a gene; V was cut back by 2 bases and J by 5 bases. From germline, CDR1 is MDHEN and CDR2 SYDVKM. The CDR3 covers 15 residues. The variable domain in full, with the rest retrieved from reference TRBV28 and TRBJ2-7, is DVKVTQSSRYLVKRTGEKVFLECVQDMDHENMFWYRQDPGLGLRLIYFSYDVKMKEKGDIPEGYSVSREKKERFSLILESASTNQTSMYLCASSLAGTGPHEQYFGPGTRLTVT.

The rearrangement joins TRBV6-5 to TRBJ2-7, with a weak D call TRBD2 (5 bases). The CDR3 has 14 residues. CDR1 MNHEY and CDR2 SVGAGI come from the germline V gene. Trimming took off 6 bases at V and 6 bases at J, with 18 bases between the two ends. The CDR3 sequence is CASSPPGFLGEQYF. The CDR3 region has the DNA TGTGCCAGCAGCCCCCCGGGATTTTTGGGCGAGCAGTACTTC.

This clonotype has only a few counts. The J gene is TRBJ1-3, the V gene TRBV5-1; a possible D gene is TRBD1 (5 bases). Germline V gene sequence: CDR1 SGHRS, CDR2 YFSETQ. This CDR3 is 16 amino acids long. Trimming left V 3 bases short and J 2 bases short, with 15 bases between. The CDR3 spells CASSSTGTGAGNTIYF. The DNA for the CDR3 is TGCGCCAGCAGCTCCACGGGTACGGGGGCTGGAAACACCATATATTTT.

This chain joins TRBV7-2 and TRBJ2-1, with TRBD2 as a possible D gene (5 bases). CDR1 and CDR2 from the germline V gene are SGHTA and FQGNSA. Trimming removed 5 bases from V and 6 bases from J, with 17 bases in between. This CDR3 has 15 amino acids. The DNA for the CDR3 is TGTGCCAGCAGCCCGAGAAGGACTTCAACCAATGAGCAGTTCTTC. This gives the protein CASSPRRTSTNEQFF.